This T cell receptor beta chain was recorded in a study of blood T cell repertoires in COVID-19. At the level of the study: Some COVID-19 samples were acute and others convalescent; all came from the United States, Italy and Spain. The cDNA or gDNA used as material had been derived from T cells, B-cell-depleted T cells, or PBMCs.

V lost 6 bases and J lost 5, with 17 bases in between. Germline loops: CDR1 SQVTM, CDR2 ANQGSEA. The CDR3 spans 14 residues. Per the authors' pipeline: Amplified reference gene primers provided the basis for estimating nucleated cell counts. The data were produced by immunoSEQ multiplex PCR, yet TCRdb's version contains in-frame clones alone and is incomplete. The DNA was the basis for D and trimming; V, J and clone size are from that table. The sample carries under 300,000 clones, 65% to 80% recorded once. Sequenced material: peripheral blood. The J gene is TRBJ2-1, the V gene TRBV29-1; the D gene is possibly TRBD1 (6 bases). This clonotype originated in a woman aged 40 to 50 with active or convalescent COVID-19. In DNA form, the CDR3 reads TGCAGCGTCGGAAGCGGTGGGGGCCACAATGAGCAGTTCTTC. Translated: CSVGSGGGHNEQFF.